This T cell receptor (beta chain) was captured in a study of blood T cell repertoires in COVID-19. Study as a whole: Italy, Spain and the United States were the sources of the convalescent and acute COVID-19 samples. The analysed material was cDNA or gDNA that came from T cells, B-cell-depleted T cells, or PBMCs.

Libraries were prepared by immunoSEQ multiplex PCR; TCRdb keeps only in-frame clonotypes and omits some of them. The repertoire holds 60,000 or so clones, around 74% seen once, with 28% in the top ten. Germline values: CDR1 LGHDT, CDR2 YNNKEL (reference sequence). The CDR3 is 16 amino acids. V was pared by 0 bases and J by 5 bases, with 9 bases of the junction left unmatched. The sequence derives from a woman over 75 with acute or convalescent COVID-19. Sequences were obtained from peripheral blood. The chain is built from TRBV3-1 (or the pseudogene TRBV3-2) and TRBJ2-7; 8 bases are shared with TRBD2. This chain's CDR3 is CASSQDITSGRNEQYF. In DNA form, the CDR3 reads TGTGCCAGCAGCCAAGATATAACTAGCGGACGCAACGAGCAGTACTTC.